Sequencing of this TCR beta chain was carried out in a study of blood T cell repertoires in COVID-19. About the research overall: T cells, B-cell-depleted T cells, or PBMCs supplied cDNA or gDNA.

Germline V gives CDR1 KGHSH, CDR2 LQKENI. The CDR3 contains 12 residues. With 3 bases removed from V and 6 bases from J, the gap between germline ends came to 9 bases. The repertoire was sequenced with immunoSEQ multiplex PCR; TCRdb's copy has only in-frame clones and lacks some. The sample consists of tens of thousands of clones, roughly 77% of them appearing once. Sequencing used peripheral blood. The V gene is TRBV18, the J gene TRBJ2-7; D is possibly TRBD1 (6 bases). This clonotype was obtained from a human donor in a cohort sampled during active COVID-19. This chain's CDR3 is CASSPDSREQYF. The DNA for the CDR3 is TGTGCCAGCTCACCGGACAGTCGCGAGCAGTACTTC.